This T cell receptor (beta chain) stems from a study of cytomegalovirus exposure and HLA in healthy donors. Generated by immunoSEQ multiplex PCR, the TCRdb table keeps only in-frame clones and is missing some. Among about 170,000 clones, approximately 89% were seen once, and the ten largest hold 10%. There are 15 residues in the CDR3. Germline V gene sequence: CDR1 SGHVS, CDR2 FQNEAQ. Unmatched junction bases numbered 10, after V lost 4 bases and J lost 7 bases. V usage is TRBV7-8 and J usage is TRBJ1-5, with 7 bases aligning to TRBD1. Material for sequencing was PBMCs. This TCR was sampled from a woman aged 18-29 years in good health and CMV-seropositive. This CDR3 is CASSSRQGGFQPQHF. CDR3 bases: TGTGCCAGCAGCTCCCGACAGGGAGGATTCCAGCCCCAGCATTTT.